The sequence of this T cell receptor beta chain was determined in a study of blood T cells in healthy people across ages (dated by TCRdb to the mid-2010s). With regard to the full study: In model experiments, template switching captured roughly one uniquely barcoded TCR beta cDNA molecule for every two T cells. To avoid experimental bias, donors of different ages were distributed randomly across sequencing lanes. The donors were split into four age groups: young (average 16 years), middle-aged (39), aged (approximately 60) and long-lived (roughly 86). Using deep sequencing normalized with unique cDNA molecular identifiers, the study measured how TCR beta repertoire diversity changes with age. Two additional independent replicas of 1 million unique cDNA reads from the same blood draw were analyzed for two donors (one aged 18 to 30 and one aged 80 or older). Summary of the overall study and its limitations: Donor CMV infection status was unknown, potentially confounding age-related changes in expanded clonotypes. The percentage of naive T cells measured by flow cytometry correlated strongly with observed TCR beta diversity. As age increased, observed TCR beta diversity per million T cells dropped in a roughly linear way, and a significant reduction was already evident by age 40. Compared with the aged group, the long-lived group had more naive CD4+ T cells, fewer expanded clones and increased TCR diversity, a pattern suggesting age selection. Bulk unsorted PBMC profiling prevented conclusive comparison of naive and antigen-experienced compartments. Estimates of total diversity based on one million sequenced T cells were regarded as lower bounds and as underestimates.

With respect to this clonotype: Its specific antigen is unknown. There are no base qualities to consult, and no much larger clone falls within one base.

The method was 5' RACE. A second PCR of roughly 7 to 12 cycles was run with a J-beta primer mix and a sample-barcoded 5' primer. A unique molecular identifier was introduced onto each TCR beta cDNA molecule by a template-switch 5' adaptor carrying 12 random nucleotides. Each sample yielded at least 2.5 million CDR3-containing paired-end reads. All of the RNA was converted into first-strand cDNA using the Mint cDNA synthesis kit, with a TRBC-specific oligonucleotide serving as the primer. After uracil-DNA glycosylase treatment, a first 18-cycle PCR used universal primers M1SS and BC2_uni_R on all cDNA. The paper's processing steps were these. Normalization of each sample was performed by random selection of 1 million high-quality reads, each carrying a distinct molecular identifier. Reads sharing molecular identifiers were discarded rather than binned into consensus sequences. CDR3 identification, clonotype clustering and error correction used MiTCR with a Q25 quality threshold and the strictest error-elimination algorithm. Lower-bound total TCR beta diversity was estimated with a nonparametric unseen species model using Euler transformation. Using fastp at Q25 and MiXCR, TCRdb reprocessed the public reads and kept productive beta chains. Every CDR3 protein is listed once, alongside the most common genes and DNA of its rows. For this entry, the V and J calls and clone size follow TCRdb and not the study's own pipeline. The sample table shows 1.8 million or so distinct CDR3 sequences, and about two fifths are seen once. Together, the top ten hold more than 20% of the sample.

From its cysteine to its phenylalanine, the CDR3 spans 13 amino acids. The read is trimmed to its CDR3 DNA, 39 bases read in frame from base 1. In the germline V gene, CDR1 corresponds to MRHNA and CDR2 to SNTAGT. V and J lose 6 bases and 4 bases, and a span of 9 bases separates them. The donors were around 39 Caucasian individuals from Russia, aged roughly 6 to 100 years, who were systemically healthy. Roughly 11 milliliters of peripheral blood were drawn from each donor into EDTA-treated Vacutainer tubes. Ficoll-Paque density-gradient centrifugation was used to isolate PBMCs, with at least 7 million per sample. Total RNA was extracted from PBMCs with Trizol reagent, with at least 6 micrograms obtained per sample. Naive CD45RAhigh/CD27high T cell percentages were measured by flow cytometry on a PBMC aliquot from every donor.

The chain couples TRBV6-4 to TRBJ2-2; TRBD1 is a possible D gene, resting on 6 matching bases. Sequenced sample: blood. The origin of this receptor is a human donor in good health. The nucleotides read TGTGCCAGCAGCCGGACAGTCACCGGGGAGCTGTTTTTT. This codes for CASSRTVTGELFF.